This T cell receptor beta chain was profiled in a study of OX40 agonist ivuxolimab in advanced cancers. The table lists this clone with a few counts. Sequencing used immunoSEQ multiplex PCR; TCRdb keeps in-frame clones, though not all of them. This sample has tens of thousands of clones, with roughly 90% found just once. Germline CDR1 reads MRHNA; CDR2 reads SNTAGT. Trimming took 4 bases from V and 10 from J, leaving 14 bases between them. The CDR3 length is 14 residues. The starting material was CD4+ or CD8+ T cells sorted from blood, obtained in a trial of the OX40 agonist ivuxolimab. The source is an adult with an advanced solid tumor such as melanoma, head and neck, liver or kidney cancer. The chain links TRBV6-4 to TRBJ1-6, with no clear D. The CDR3 DNA reads as TGTGCCAGCAGTGGGTCGGCCGGATGGTCACCCCTCCACTTT. Encoded protein: CASSGSAGWSPLHF.